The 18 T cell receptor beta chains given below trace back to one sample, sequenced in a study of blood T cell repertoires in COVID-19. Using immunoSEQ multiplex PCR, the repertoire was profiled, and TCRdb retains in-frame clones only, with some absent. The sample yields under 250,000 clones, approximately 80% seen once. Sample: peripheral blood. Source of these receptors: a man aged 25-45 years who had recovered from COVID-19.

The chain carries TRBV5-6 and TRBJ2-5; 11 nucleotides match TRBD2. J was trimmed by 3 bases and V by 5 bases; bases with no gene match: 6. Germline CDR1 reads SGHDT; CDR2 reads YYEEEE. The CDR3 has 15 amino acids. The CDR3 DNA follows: TGTGCCAGCAGGATTAGCGGGGGGGCGGAAGAGACCCAGTACTTC. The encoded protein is CASRISGGAEETQYF.

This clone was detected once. The DNA for the CDR3 is TGTGCCAGCAGTGAAAGAGCGGGGGAGAGCAAAAACATTCAGTACTTC. It is translated as CASSERAGESKNIQYF. The chain links TRBV2 to TRBJ2-4; 8 bases fit TRBD2. Germline V lookup: CDR1 SNHLY, CDR2 FYNNEI. This CDR3 has 16 amino acids. V dropped 2 bases and J dropped 3; count of bases not matched to a gene: 6.

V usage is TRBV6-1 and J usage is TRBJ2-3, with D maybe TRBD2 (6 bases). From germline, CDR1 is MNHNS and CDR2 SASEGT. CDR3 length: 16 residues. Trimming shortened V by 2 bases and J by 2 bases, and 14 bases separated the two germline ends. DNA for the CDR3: TGTGCCAGCAGTGAACGGGTTAGCGGATACACAGATACGCAGTATTTT. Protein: CASSERVSGYTDTQYF.

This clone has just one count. The CDR3 is CASSLAGPTDTQYF. CDR3 sequence (DNA): TGTGCCAGCAGTCTAGCGGGACCCACAGATACGCAGTATTTT. This chain joins TRBV2 and TRBJ2-3; 9 nucleotides line up with TRBD2. With 5 bases clipped from V and 2 bases from J, the junction kept 2 bases outside the gene matches. CDR1 is SNHLY, CDR2 FYNNEI, per germline. This CDR3 spans 14 amino acids.

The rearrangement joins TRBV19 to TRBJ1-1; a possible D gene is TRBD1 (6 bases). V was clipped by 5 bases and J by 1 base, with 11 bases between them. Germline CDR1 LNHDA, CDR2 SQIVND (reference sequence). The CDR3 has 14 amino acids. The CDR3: CASSARGQNTEAFF. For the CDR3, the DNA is TGTGCCAGTAGTGCCCGGGGACAGAACACTGAAGCTTTCTTT.

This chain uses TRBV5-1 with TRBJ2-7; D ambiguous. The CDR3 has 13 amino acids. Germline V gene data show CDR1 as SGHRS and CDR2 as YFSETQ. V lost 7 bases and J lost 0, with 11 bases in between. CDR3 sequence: CASQRSSSYEQYF. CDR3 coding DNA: TGCGCCAGCCAAAGGAGTAGCTCCTACGAGCAGTACTTC.

CDR3 in DNA: TGTGCCAGCTCACCACAGGGGGTACGAAACACTGAAGCTTTCTTT. Residues: CASSPQGVRNTEAFF. V is TRBV18 and J is TRBJ1-1; possibly TRBD1 for D (6 bases). CDR1 and CDR2 from the germline V gene are KGHSH and LQKENI. Trimming cost V 1 base and J 2 bases, with 11 bases left between them. The CDR3 has 15 amino acids.

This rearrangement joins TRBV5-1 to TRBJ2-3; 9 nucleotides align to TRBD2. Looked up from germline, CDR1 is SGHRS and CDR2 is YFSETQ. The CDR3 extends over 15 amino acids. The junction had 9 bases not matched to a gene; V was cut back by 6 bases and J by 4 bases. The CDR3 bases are TGCGCCAGCACCGAGGGACTAGCTATCGCAGATACGCAGTATTTT. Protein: CASTEGLAIADTQYF.

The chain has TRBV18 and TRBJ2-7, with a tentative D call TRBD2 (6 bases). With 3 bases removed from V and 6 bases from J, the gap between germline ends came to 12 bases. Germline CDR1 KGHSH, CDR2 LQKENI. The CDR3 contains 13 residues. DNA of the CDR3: TGTGCCAGCTCACCGTTCGGGGGTACCGAGCAGTACTTC. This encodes CASSPFGGTEQYF.

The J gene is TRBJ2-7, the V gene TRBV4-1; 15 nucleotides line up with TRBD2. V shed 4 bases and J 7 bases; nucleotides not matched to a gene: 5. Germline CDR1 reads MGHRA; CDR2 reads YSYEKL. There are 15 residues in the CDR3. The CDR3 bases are TGCGCCAGCAGCCCGTCCGGGACTAGCGGGGGGGAGCAGTACTTC. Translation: CASSPSGTSGGEQYF.

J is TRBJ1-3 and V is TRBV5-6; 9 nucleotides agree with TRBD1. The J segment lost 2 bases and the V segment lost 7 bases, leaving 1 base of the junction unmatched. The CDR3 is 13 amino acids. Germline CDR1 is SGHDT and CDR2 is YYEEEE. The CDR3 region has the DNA TGTGCCAGCGGACAGGGGACTGGAAACACCATATATTTT. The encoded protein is CASGQGTGNTIYF.

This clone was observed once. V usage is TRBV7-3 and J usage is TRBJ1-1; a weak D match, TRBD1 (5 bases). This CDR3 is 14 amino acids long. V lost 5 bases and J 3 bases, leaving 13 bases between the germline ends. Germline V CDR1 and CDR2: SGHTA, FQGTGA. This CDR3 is CASSPQVGDTEAFF. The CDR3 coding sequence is TGTGCCAGCAGCCCACAAGTAGGGGACACTGAAGCTTTCTTT. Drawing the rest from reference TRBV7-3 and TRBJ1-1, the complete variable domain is GAGVSQTPSNKVTEKGKYVELRCDPISGHTALYWYRQSLGQGPEFLIYFQGTGAADDSGLPNDRFFAVRPEGSVSTLKIQRTERGDSAVYLCASSPQVGDTEAFFGQGTRLTVV.

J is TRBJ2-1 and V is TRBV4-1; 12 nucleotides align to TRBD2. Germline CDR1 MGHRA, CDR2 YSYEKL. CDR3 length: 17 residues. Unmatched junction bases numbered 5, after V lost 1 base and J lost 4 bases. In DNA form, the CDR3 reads TGCGCCAGCAGCCAAGGACTAGCGGGAGTTTTGTACAATGAGCAGTTCTTC. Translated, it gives CASSQGLAGVLYNEQFF.

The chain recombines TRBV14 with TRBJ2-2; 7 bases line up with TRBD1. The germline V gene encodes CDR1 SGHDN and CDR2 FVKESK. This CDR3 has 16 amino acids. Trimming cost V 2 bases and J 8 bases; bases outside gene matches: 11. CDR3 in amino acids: CASSQRQGGDRGELFF. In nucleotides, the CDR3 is TGTGCCAGCAGCCAACGACAGGGCGGTGATAGGGGGGAGCTGTTTTTT.

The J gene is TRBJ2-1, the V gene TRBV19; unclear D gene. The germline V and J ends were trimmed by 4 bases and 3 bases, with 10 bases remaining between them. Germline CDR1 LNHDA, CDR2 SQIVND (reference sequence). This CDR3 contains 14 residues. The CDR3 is CASSNYEDYNEQFF. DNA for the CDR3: TGTGCCAGTAGTAACTATGAGGACTACAATGAGCAGTTCTTC. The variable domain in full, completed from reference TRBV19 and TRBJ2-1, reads DGGITQSPKYLFRKEGQNVTLSCEQNLNHDAMYWYRQDPGQGLRLIYYSQIVNDFQKGDIAEGYSVSREKKESFPLTVTSAQKNPTAFYLCASSNYEDYNEQFFGPGTRLTVL.

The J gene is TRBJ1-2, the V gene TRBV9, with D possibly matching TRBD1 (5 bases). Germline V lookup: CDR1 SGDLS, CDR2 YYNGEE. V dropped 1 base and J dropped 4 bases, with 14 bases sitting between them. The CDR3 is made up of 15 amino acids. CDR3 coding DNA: TGTGCCAGCAGCGTAAACCGGCGGGGGGGCTATGGCTACACCTTC. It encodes CASSVNRRGGYGYTF.

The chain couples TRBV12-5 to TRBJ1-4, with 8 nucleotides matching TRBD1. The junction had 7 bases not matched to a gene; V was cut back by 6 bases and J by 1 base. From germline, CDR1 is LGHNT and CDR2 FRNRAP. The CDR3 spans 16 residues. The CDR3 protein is CASGPGGAGTNEKLFF. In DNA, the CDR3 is TGTGCTAGTGGCCCAGGGGGCGCAGGAACTAATGAAAAACTGTTTTTT.

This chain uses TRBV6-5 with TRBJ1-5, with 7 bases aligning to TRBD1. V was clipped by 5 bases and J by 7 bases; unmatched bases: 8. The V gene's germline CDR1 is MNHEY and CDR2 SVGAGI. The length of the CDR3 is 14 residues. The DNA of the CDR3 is TGTGCCAGCAGTAACGGACAGGCCAGGCAGCCCCAGCATTTT. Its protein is CASSNGQARQPQHF.